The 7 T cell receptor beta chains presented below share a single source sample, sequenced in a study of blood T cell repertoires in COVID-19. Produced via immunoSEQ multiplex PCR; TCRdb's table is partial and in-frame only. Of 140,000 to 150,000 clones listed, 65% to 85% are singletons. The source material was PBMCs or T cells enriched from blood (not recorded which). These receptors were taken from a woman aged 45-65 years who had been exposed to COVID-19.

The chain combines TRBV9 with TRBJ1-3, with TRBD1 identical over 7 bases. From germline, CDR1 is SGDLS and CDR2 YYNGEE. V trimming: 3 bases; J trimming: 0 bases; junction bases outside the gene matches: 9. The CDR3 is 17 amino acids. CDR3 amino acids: CASSARQGIRSGNTIYF. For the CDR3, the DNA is TGTGCCAGCAGCGCGAGACAGGGCATACGCTCTGGAAACACCATATATTTT.

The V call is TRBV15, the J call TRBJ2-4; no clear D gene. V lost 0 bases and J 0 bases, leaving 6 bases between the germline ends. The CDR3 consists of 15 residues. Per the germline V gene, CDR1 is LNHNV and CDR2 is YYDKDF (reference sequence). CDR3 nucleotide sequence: TGTGCCACCAGCAGAGATTCCCTAGCCAAAAACATTCAGTACTTC. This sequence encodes CATSRDSLAKNIQYF.

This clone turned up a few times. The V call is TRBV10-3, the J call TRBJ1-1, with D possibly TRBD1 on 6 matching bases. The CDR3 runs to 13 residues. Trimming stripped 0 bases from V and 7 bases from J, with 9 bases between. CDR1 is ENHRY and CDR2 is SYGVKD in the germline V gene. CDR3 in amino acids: CAISESGQLEAFF. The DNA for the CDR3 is TGTGCCATCAGTGAGTCTGGACAGCTTGAAGCTTTCTTT.

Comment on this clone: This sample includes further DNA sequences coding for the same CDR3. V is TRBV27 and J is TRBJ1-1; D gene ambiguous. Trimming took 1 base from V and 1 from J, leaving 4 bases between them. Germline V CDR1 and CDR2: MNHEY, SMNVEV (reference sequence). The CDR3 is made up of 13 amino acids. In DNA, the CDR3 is TGTGCCAGCAGTTTATATCGGAACACTGAAGCTTTCTTT. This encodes CASSLYRNTEAFF.

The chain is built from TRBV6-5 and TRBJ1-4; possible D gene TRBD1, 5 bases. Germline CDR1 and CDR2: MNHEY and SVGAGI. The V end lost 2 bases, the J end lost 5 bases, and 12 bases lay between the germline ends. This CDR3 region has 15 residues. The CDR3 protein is CASSYGRVRNEKLFF. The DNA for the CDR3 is TGTGCCAGCAGTTACGGCAGGGTGCGAAATGAAAAACTGTTTTTT.

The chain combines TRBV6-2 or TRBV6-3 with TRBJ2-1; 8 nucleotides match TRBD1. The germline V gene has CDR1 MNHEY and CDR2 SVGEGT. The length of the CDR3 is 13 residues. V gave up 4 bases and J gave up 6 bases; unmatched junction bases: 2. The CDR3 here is CASSWTGLNEQFF. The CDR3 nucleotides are TGTGCCAGCAGTTGGACAGGGCTCAATGAGCAGTTCTTC.

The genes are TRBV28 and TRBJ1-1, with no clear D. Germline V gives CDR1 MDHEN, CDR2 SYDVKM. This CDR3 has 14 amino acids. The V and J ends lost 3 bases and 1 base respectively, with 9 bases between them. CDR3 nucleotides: TGTGCCAGCAGTTTCTCGGGTGGGAACACTGAAGCTTTCTTT. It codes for CASSFSGGNTEAFF.